This entry concerns a single T cell receptor (beta chain). Its target is unknown. The sample originates from a study of cytomegalovirus exposure and HLA in healthy donors. The study's findings and limits: TCR clusters originating in the first cohort tended to co-occur in the roughly 110 validation repertoires, according to a later analysis.

The donors were members of the validation cohort, which comprised roughly 130 subjects and was separate from the first cohort of several hundred subjects. Germline V gives CDR1 SGHRS, CDR2 YFSETQ. The CDR3 sequence is 16 residues long. Trimming cost V 4 bases and J 1 base; bases outside gene matches: 9. Clones were sequenced by immunoSEQ multiplex PCR, and TCRdb holds only the in-frame ones, with some missing. The sample records fewer than 200,000 clones, 80% to 85% being singletons. The sequence came from a young woman in good health and CMV-seropositive. Source material: PBMCs. The genes are TRBV5-1 and TRBJ1-1; 8 positions match TRBD1. The CDR3 spells CASSLTADRANTEAFF. CDR3 DNA: TGCGCCAGCAGCCTAACCGCGGACAGGGCGAACACTGAAGCTTTCTTT.